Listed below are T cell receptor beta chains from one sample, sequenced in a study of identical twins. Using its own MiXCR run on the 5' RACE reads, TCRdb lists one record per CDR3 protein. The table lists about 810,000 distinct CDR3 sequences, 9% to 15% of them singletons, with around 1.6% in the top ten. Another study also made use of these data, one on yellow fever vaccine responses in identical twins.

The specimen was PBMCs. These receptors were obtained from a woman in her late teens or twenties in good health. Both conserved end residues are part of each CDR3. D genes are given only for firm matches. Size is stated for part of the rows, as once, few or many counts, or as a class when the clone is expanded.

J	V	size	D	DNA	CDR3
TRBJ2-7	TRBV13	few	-	TGTGCCAGCAGCTTTGTTAGGTCCGGGCACTACGAGCAGTACTTC	CASSFVRSGHYEQYF
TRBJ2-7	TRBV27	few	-	TGTGCCAGCAGTTTATCCCAAGTCTACGAGCAGTACTTC	CASSLSQVYEQYF
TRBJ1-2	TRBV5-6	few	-	TGTGCCAGCAGCTTGGCCATGGGCTACACCTTC	CASSLAMGYTF
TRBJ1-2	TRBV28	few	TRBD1	TGTGCCAGCAGATCGGGACAGAACTACTATGGCTACACCTTC	CASRSGQNYYGYTF
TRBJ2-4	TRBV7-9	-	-	TGTGCCAGCAGCTCACCAGGTTTCGCCAAAAACATTCAGTACTTC	CASSSPGFAKNIQYF
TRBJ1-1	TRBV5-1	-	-	TGCGCCAGCAGACCGGGGTACAGGGAACACACTGAAGCTTTCTTT	CASRPGYREHTEAFF
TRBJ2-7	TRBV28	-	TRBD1	TGTGCCAGCAGTGGGACAGGGGGCAAGCGCGAGCAGTACTTC	CASSGTGGKREQYF
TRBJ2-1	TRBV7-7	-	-	TGTGCCAGCAGCCCCTGGGGGGCGGGGAGCAACAATGAGCAGTTCTTC	CASSPWGAGSNNEQFF
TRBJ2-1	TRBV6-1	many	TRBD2	TGTGCCAGCAGCTCCGGGACTAGCGGGTCTTACAATGAGCAGTTCTTC	CASSSGTSGSYNEQFF
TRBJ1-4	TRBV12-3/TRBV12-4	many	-	TGTGCCAGCAGTCGCCGGGACCCCGTGGGGAAACTGTTTTTT	CASSRRDPVGKLFF
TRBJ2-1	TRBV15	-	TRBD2	TGTGCCACCAGCAAAACTAGCGGCTCCTACAATGAGCAGTTCTTC	CATSKTSGSYNEQFF
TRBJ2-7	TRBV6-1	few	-	TGTGCCAGCAGAAACGCCCCATGGGCAGGCTACGAGCAGTACTTC	CASRNAPWAGYEQYF
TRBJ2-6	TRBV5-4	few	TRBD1	TGTGCCAGCAGCGGGGGACAGCCCTCTGGGGCCAACGTCCTGACTTTC	CASSGGQPSGANVLTF
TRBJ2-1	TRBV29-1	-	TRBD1	TGCAGCGGCCGGACAGGGCCTACGTATAATGAGCAGTTCTTC	CSGRTGPTYNEQFF
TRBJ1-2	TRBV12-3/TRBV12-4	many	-	TGTGCCAGCAGTTTAGGGGGCAGGGATCATGGCTACACCTTC	CASSLGGRDHGYTF
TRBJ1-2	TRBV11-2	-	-	TGTGCCAGCAGCCCCCCCGTTTCCGATGACAGCCCCGCTAACTATGGCTACACCTTC	CASSPPVSDDSPANYGYTF
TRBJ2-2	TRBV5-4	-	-	TGTGCCATCCGAACAGGGCACGGGGAGCTGTTTTTT	CAIRTGHGELFF
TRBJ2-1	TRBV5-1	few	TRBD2	TGCGCCAGCAGCTTGGGGGGACTAGCGGGGATCAACAATGAGCAGTTCTTC	CASSLGGLAGINNEQFF
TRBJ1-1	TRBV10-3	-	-	TGTGCCATCAGTGATGGGGTAATCACTGAAGCTTTCTTT	CAISDGVITEAFF
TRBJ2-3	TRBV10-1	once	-	TGCGCCAGCAGTGAGTCGATAGGACGTACAGATACGCAGTATTTT	CASSESIGRTDTQYF
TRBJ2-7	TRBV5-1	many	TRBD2	TGCGCCAGCAGCTTACCAGCGGGAGTCTTCGACGAGCAGTACTTC	CASSLPAGVFDEQYF
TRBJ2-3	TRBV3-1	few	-	TGTGCCAGCAGCCGGAACGTTGGTACGCAGTATTTT	CASSRNVGTQYF
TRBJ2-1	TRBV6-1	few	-	TGTGCCAGCTGTGAGGGGGGGAGCTCCTACAATGAGCAGTTCTTC	CASCEGGSSYNEQFF
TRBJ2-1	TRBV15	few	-	TGTGCCACCAGCAGAGCACTAGTGTATGAGCAGTTCTTC	CATSRALVYEQFF
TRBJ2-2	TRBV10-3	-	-	TGTGCCATCACCCACGGGCCGACAGCAACCGGGGAGCTGTTTTTT	CAITHGPTATGELFF